Detailed here is one T cell receptor beta chain. What it recognizes is unknown. Trimming removed 9 bases from V and 5 bases from J, with 16 bases in between. CDR3 length equals 13 residues. From germline, CDR1 is ENHRY and CDR2 SYGVKD. TCRdb reprocessed the reads with MiXCR, giving one entry per CDR3 protein. The sample includes roughly 920,000 distinct CDR3 sequences, approximately 30% of them seen just once. This entry is derived from a study of T cell repertoires in cytomegalovirus infection. The specimen comprised cultured CD8+ T cells from PBMCs, sampled from culture after CMV antigen stimulation. The rearrangement joins TRBV10-3 to TRBJ1-2; D gene uncertain. The receptor was isolated from a human donor in good health (CMV status not recorded). Some clones in this sample may be carry-over from other donors' samples. The CDR3 DNA is TGTGCCATTCAAGTACTGGGCGGATATGGCTACACCTTC. Encoded protein: CAIQVLGGYGYTF.